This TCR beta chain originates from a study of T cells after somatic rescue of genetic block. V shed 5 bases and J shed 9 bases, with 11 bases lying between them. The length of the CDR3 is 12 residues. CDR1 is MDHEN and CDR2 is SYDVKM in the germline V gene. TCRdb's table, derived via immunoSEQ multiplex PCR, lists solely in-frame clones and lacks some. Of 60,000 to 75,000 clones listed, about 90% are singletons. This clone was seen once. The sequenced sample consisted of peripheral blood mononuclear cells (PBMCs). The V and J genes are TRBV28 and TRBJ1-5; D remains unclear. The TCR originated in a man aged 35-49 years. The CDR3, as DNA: TGTGCCAGCAGTATAATTGGTGGGCCCCAGCATTTT. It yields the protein CASSIIGGPQHF.